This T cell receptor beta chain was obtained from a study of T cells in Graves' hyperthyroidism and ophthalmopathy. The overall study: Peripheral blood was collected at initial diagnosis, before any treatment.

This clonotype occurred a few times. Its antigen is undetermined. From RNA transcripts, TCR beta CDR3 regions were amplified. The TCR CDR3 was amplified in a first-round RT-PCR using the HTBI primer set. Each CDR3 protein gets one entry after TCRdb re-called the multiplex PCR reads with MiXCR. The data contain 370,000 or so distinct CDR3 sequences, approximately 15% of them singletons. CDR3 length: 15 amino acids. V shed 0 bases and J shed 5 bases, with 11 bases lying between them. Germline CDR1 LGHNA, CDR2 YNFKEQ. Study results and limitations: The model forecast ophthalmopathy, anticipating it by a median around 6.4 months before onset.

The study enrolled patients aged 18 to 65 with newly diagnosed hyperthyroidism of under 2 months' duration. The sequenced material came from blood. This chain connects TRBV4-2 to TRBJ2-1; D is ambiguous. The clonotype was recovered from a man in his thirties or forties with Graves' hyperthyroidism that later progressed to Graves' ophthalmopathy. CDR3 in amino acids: CASSQDLTTHNEQFF. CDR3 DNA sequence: TGTGCCAGCAGCCAAGATCTGACCACCCACAATGAGCAGTTCTTC.